This T cell receptor beta chain was found in a study of cytomegalovirus exposure and HLA in healthy donors. Study outcomes and limitations: In a later analysis, HLA-associated beta chains showed higher expansion and lower generation probabilities than comparable chains.

This clone has only a few counts. The antigen is undetermined. Use of 60 Vbeta and 13 Jbeta primers characterized the PCR. Sequencing used immunoSEQ multiplex PCR; TCRdb keeps in-frame clones, though not all of them. This sample carries roughly 180,000 clones, around 80% of them seen once, and the ten largest clones take 1.4%. Unmatched junction bases numbered 9, after V lost 2 bases and J lost 5 bases. The CDR3 loop spans 16 amino acids. Germline CDR1 SGHNT, CDR2 YYREEE (reference sequence). The rearrangement links TRBV5-4 to TRBJ2-5; 10 bases fit TRBD2. Material for sequencing was PBMCs. This clonotype was obtained from a woman in her twenties or thirties in good health and CMV-seropositive. The DNA of the CDR3 is TGTGCCAGCAGCTTTTCCGCCCTAGCGGGAGATGAGACCCAGTACTTC. Protein product: CASSFSALAGDETQYF.